The rows below give T cell receptor beta chains drawn from one sample of a study of identifying expanded T cells in peripheral blood. The repertoire was sequenced with immunoSEQ multiplex PCR; TCRdb's copy has only in-frame clones and lacks some. The sample has over 90,000 clones; around 88% are singletons. Sequenced material: blood. The receptors originated from a person between 18 and 75 years old in good health. Both conserved end residues are part of each CDR3. Fields, in order: V gene, D gene, clone size, J gene, CDR3 DNA, CDR3 protein. A D gene is named only where the DNA matches it firmly. A clone size is listed for some rows: how often the clone was seen (once, few, many), or a class if it is expanded.

>TRBV23-1|-|-|TRBJ1-6
TGCGCCAGCAGTCAATCCCGAGGAGAGACCTATTCACCCCTCCACTTT
CASSQSRGETYSPLHF
>TRBV28|-|-|TRBJ2-7
TGTGCCAGCAGTACGGACATGAGTTCCTACGAGCAGTACTTC
CASSTDMSSYEQYF
>TRBV25-1|-|-|TRBJ1-3
TGTGCCAGCAGTGGCTTCCTAGTCCCCTCTGGAAACACCATATATTTT
CASSGFLVPSGNTIYF
>TRBV6-6|TRBD2|-|TRBJ2-1
TGTGCCAGCAGTCCTAGCGGAAGCTCCTACAATGAGCAGTTCTTC
CASSPSGSSYNEQFF
>TRBV30|-|-|TRBJ1-5
TGTGCCTGGGGGGGGGCGGATGGCAATCAGCCCCAGCATTTT
CAWGGADGNQPQHF
>TRBV7-2|-|once|TRBJ1-1
TGTGCCAGCAGCTTGAGGGGGACATTGAACACTGAAGCTTTCTTT
CASSLRGTLNTEAFF
>TRBV9|TRBD2|-|TRBJ2-3
TGTGCCAGCAGCGTAGATCCTAGCGGGGGGATCTCAGATACGCAGTATTTT
CASSVDPSGGISDTQYF
>TRBV18|-|-|TRBJ1-2
TGTGCCAGCTCCCGAGGGTCACCCGGTGGCTACACCTTC
CASSRGSPGGYTF
>TRBV5-1|TRBD2|-|TRBJ2-5
TGCGCCAGCAGCTCGACGACTAGCGGGAGAGCGGAGACCCAGTACTTC
CASSSTTSGRAETQYF
>TRBV6-1|-|-|TRBJ1-1
TGTGCCAGCAGTGAGGCCGCGCAGGAACAAGCTTTCTTT
CASSEAAQEQAFF
>TRBV29-1|-|-|TRBJ1-2
TGCAGCGTTGAAGCCCCCGGCTACACCTTC
CSVEAPGYTF
>TRBV5-6|-|once|TRBJ1-3
TGTGCCAGCAGCTTGCAGCCTTCCTCTGGAAACACCATATATTTT
CASSLQPSSGNTIYF
>TRBV5-8|TRBD1|-|TRBJ2-7
TGTGCCAGCAGCTCTAGGACAGGGGCGGTTTACGAGCAGTACTTC
CASSSRTGAVYEQYF
>TRBV10-1|-|-|TRBJ2-1
TGCGCCAGCAGTTCGGCGCTGAGCTCCTACAATGAGCAGTTCTTC
CASSSALSSYNEQFF
>TRBV5-1|TRBD2|-|TRBJ2-1
TGCGCCAGCAGCTTGGATATAGCGGGAGGCTTGAGTGAGCAGTTCTTC
CASSLDIAGGLSEQFF
>TRBV5-6|-|-|TRBJ1-2
TGTGCCAGCAGCCCAGTTCTCAACTATGGCTACACCTTC
CASSPVLNYGYTF
>TRBV5-1|TRBD1|once|TRBJ2-7
TGCGCCAGCAGCTCTGGGACAGGGGTGGGCGAGCAGTACTTC
CASSSGTGVGEQYF
>TRBV30|-|once|TRBJ1-6
TGTGCCTGGGAGAAAGGGATTTCACCCCTCCACTTT
CAWEKGISPLHF
>TRBV5-1|TRBD1|-|TRBJ2-2
TGCGCCAGCAGCTCAGGACAGGGTAACACCGGGGAGCTGTTTTTT
CASSSGQGNTGELFF
>TRBV7-2|TRBD1|-|TRBJ2-1
TGTGCCAGCAGCTTGGTAGGGACAGGGGCCAATGAGCAGTTCTTC
CASSLVGTGANEQFF
>TRBV2|-|once|TRBJ2-5
TGTGCCAGCAGTGAGGTTAGAGGGGAGACCCAGTACTTC
CASSEVRGETQYF